This T cell receptor (beta chain) came from a study of human T cells and chemical hapten exposure. In its sample, this clonotype was seen many times. Antigen unknown. Study-wide points: Significantly more large CDR3 similarity clusters were formed by expanded TCRs than by controls.

Study processing details: A typical sample had roughly 96,000 TCRs, with roughly 23,224 to 700,000 overall. Each CDR3 protein is one row after TCRdb ran MiXCR on the RACE reads. TCRdb's processing, not the study's, gives the V and J calls here. The sample has 350,000 or so distinct CDR3 sequences; around 7% are singletons. Time point: patch test 1, 2 weeks after DPC sensitization. Treatment here: therapeutic diphenylcyclopropenone sensitization with weekly scalp DPC. Patients had alopecia, were aged 18 to 70, and were not pregnant. CDR3 length equals 13 residues. V lost 6 bases and J lost 0, with 6 bases in between.

The rearrangement uses TRBV12-3 or TRBV12-4 and TRBJ1-3, with TRBD1 as a possible D gene (5 bases). The clonotype originates from a woman aged 18-35 years with alopecia areata. Some clones in this sample may be carry-over from other donors' samples. This specimen consisted of whole blood, obtained in connection with sensitization to the hapten diphenylcyclopropenone (DPC). CDR3 nucleotide sequence: TGTGCCAGCAGCGGGGGCTCTGGAAACACCATATATTTT. This codes for CASSGGSGNTIYF.